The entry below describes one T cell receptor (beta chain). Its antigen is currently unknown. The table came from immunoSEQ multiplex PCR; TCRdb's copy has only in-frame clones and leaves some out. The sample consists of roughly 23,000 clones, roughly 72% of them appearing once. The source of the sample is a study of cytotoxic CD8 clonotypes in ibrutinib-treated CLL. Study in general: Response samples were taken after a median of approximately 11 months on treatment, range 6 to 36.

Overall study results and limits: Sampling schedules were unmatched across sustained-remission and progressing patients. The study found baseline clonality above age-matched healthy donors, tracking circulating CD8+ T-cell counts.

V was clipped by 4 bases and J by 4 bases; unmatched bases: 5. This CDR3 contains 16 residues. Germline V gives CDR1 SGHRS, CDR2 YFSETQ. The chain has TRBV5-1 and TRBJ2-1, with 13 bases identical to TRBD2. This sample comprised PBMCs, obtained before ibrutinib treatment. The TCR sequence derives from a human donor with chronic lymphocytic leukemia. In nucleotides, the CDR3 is TGCGCCAGCAGCCCTGGGACTAGCGGGGTATACAATGAGCAGTTCTTC. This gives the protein CASSPGTSGVYNEQFF.